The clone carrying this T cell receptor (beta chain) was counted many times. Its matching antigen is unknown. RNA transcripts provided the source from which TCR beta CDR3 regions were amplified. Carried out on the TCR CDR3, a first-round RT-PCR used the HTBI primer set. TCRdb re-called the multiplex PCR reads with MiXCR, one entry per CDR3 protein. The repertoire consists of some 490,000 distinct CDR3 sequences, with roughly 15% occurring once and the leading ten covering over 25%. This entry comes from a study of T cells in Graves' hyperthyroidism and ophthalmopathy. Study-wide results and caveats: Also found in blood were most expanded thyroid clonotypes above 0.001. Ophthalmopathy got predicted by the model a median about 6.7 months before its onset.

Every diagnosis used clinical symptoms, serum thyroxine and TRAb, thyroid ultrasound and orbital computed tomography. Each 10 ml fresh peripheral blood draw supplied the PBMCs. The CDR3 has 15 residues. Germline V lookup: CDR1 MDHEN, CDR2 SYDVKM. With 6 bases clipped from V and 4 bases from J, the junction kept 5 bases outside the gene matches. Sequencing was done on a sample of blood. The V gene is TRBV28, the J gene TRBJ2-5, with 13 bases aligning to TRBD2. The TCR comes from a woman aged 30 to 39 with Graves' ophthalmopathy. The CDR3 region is CASRGTSGMGETQYF. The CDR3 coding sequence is TGTGCCAGCAGGGGGACTAGCGGGATGGGAGAGACCCAGTACTTC.